This T cell receptor beta chain was recorded in a study of PD-1 blockade in classical Hodgkin lymphoma. Assay: immunoSEQ multiplex PCR; the TCRdb copy retains only in-frame clones and omits some. Of 14,000 to 15,000 clones listed, about 60% are singletons. All patients relapsed after autologous stem cell transplantation, and brentuximab vedotin exposure varied. Germline CDR1 LNHDA, CDR2 SQIVND (reference sequence). Trimming removed 0 bases from V and 4 bases from J, with 3 bases in between. This CDR3 has 12 residues. The origin of this receptor is a human donor with classical Hodgkin lymphoma. Source: peripheral blood mononuclear cells (PBMCs), taken at baseline. The rearrangement links TRBV19 to TRBJ1-2; D remains ambiguous. The CDR3 loop is CASSIEGYGYTF. CDR3 DNA sequence: TGTGCCAGTAGTATAGAGGGCTATGGCTACACCTTC.